These T cell receptor beta chains were read from a single sample in a study of cytotoxic CD8 clonotypes in ibrutinib-treated CLL. TCRdb's copy holds only in-frame clones and misses some; the assay was immunoSEQ multiplex PCR. The sample holds tens of thousands of clones; 83% are singletons and the top ten take approximately 35%. The sample was PBMCs, taken after 24 months of ibrutinib treatment. The source is a human donor with chronic lymphocytic leukemia. Each CDR3 is given with its conserved first and last residue. The D gene is left open where the match is weak. Clone size, where shown, is once, few, many, or a class for clones that have expanded.

j_call clone_size v_call d_call cdr3_aa cdr3_nt
TRBJ1-2 once TRBV6-5 . CASSYAGHARAVYTF TGTGCCAGCAGTTACGCGGGGCATGCGAGAGCTGTCTACACCTTC
TRBJ2-7 . TRBV9 . CASSPPGTSYEQYF TGTGCCAGCAGCCCACCTGGGACTTCCTACGAGCAGTACTTC
TRBJ1-5 . TRBV19 . CASSMGYQPQHF TGTGCCAGTAGTATGGGGTATCAGCCCCAGCATTTT
TRBJ2-7 . TRBV14 TRBD2 CASSQLAFEAGTRFGRGRYEQYF TGTGCCAGCAGCCAACTTGCGTTTGAAGCCGGGACTAGGTTTGGGCGGGGGCGTTACGAGCAGTACTTC
TRBJ2-7 once TRBV15 TRBD2 CATSRPGLAGGTLYEQYF TGTGCCACCAGCAGACCGGGACTAGCGGGAGGAACACTCTACGAGCAGTACTTC
TRBJ2-7 . TRBV4-1 . CASSQVGTTRRQYF TGCGCCAGCAGCCAAGTAGGCACAACCCGACGGCAGTACTTC
TRBJ2-1 few TRBV7-3 . CASSLSGDEQFF TGTGCCAGCAGCTTATCCGGGGACGAGCAGTTCTTC
TRBJ2-5 . TRBV6-5 TRBD2 CASRVGTSGRAQYF TGTGCCAGCAGAGTTGGGACTAGCGGGAGGGCCCAGTACTTC
TRBJ1-1 many TRBV28 . CASSRNLNTEAFF TGTGCCAGCAGCCGTAACTTGAACACTGAAGCTTTCTTT
TRBJ1-1 . TRBV2 . CASSEAWGITEAFF TGTGCCAGCAGTGAAGCGTGGGGCATCACTGAAGCTTTCTTT
TRBJ2-5 . TRBV7-7 . CASSYEGGETQYF TGTGCCAGCAGCTACGAAGGCGGCGAGACCCAGTACTTC
TRBJ2-3 few TRBV5-1 TRBD2 CASREGLAGSTDTQYF TGCGCCAGCAGGGAGGGACTAGCGGGAAGCACAGATACGCAGTATTTT
TRBJ2-1 . TRBV6-5 . CASSKRGGTIAEQFF TGTGCCAGCAGTAAGCGAGGGGGGACTATTGCTGAGCAGTTCTTC
TRBJ2-1 . TRBV5-1 . CASSLEGPYNEQFF TGCGCCAGCAGCTTGGAGGGGCCCTACAATGAGCAGTTCTTC
TRBJ2-4 . TRBV27 . CASSLGGAPKNIQYF TGTGCCAGCAGTTTAGGGGGCGCGCCCAAAAACATTCAGTACTTC
TRBJ2-7 once TRBV10-3 . CATGQGGGSEQYF TGTGCCACAGGCCAGGGGGGAGGCAGCGAGCAGTACTTC
TRBJ2-6 few TRBV2 . CASRLDRAGANVLTF TGTGCCAGCAGGCTCGACAGAGCTGGGGCCAACGTCCTGACTTTC
TRBJ2-1 few TRBV19 . CASSIGGGRTNNEQFF TGTGCCAGTAGTATAGGTGGGGGGAGAACTAATAATGAGCAGTTCTTC
TRBJ1-2 . TRBV9 TRBD1 CASSVGRDRANYGYTF TGTGCCAGCAGCGTGGGGAGGGACAGAGCTAACTATGGCTACACCTTC
TRBJ2-3 once TRBV4-3 . CASSQGGGTVTDTQYF TGCGCCAGCAGCCAAGGTGGCGGGACAGTAACAGATACGCAGTATTTT
TRBJ2-5 . TRBV28 TRBD2 CASSSSGAGEETQYF TGTGCCAGCAGTTCCTCCGGGGCGGGAGAAGAGACCCAGTACTTC
TRBJ2-7 once TRBV5-1 TRBD2 CASSSGGTYEQYF TGCGCCAGCAGCTCGGGAGGTACCTACGAGCAGTACTTC
TRBJ2-3 once TRBV30 . CAWGLLSTQYF TGTGCCTGGGGGCTTCTGTCTACGCAGTATTTT
TRBJ1-5 few TRBV6-1 . CASSDLGGGQPQHF TGTGCCAGCAGTGATTTGGGGGGCGGCCAGCCCCAGCATTTT
TRBJ2-7 . TRBV11-2 . CASSFSSYEQYF TGTGCCAGCAGCTTTAGCTCCTACGAGCAGTACTTC
TRBJ1-1 . TRBV6-1 . CASAYQEEGGTEAFF TGTGCCAGCGCGTACCAAGAAGAGGGAGGAACTGAAGCTTTCTTT
TRBJ2-1 . TRBV10-3 TRBD2 CAIREGLGEGINEQFF TGTGCCATCAGGGAGGGCTTGGGGGAGGGTATCAATGAGCAGTTCTTC
TRBJ1-2 . TRBV6-1 . CASSENPTVYGYTF TGTGCCAGCAGTGAAAACCCGACAGTCTATGGCTACACCTTC
TRBJ2-1 . TRBV6-1 TRBD2 CASSQGTRGNEQFF TGTGCCAGCAGTCAGGGGACTAGAGGTAATGAGCAGTTCTTC
TRBJ2-7 . TRBV12-2 . CASRFGPYEQYF TGTGCAAGTCGCTTTGGGCCCTACGAGCAGTACTTC
TRBJ1-2 . TRBV5-1 . CASSKTDISLGYTF TGCGCCAGCAGCAAGACAGACATCTCCCTAGGCTACACCTTC
TRBJ2-5 . TRBV7-2 . CASSLNFLGWGVGETQYF TGTGCCAGCAGCTTAAACTTTCTGGGTTGGGGAGTGGGGGAGACCCAGTACTTC
TRBJ2-5 . TRBV11-3 . CASSPNGGVGETQYF TGTGCCAGCAGCCCAAACGGAGGGGTGGGGGAGACCCAGTACTTC
TRBJ2-5 . TRBV19 . CASSGGAQETQYF TGTGCCAGTAGTGGGGGGGCCCAAGAGACCCAGTACTTC
TRBJ2-7 . TRBV5-4 TRBD1 CASSLEQGNSYEQYF TGTGCCAGCAGCTTGGAACAGGGGAATTCCTACGAGCAGTACTTC
TRBJ1-2 . TRBV28 . CASRYGGVDSDYGYTF TGTGCCAGCAGATACGGCGGGGTGGATTCGGACTATGGCTACACCTTC
TRBJ2-3 . TRBV5-5 . CASSLETENGDTQYF TGTGCCAGCAGCTTAGAAACGGAGAATGGAGATACGCAGTATTTT
TRBJ2-7 . TRBV5-4 TRBD1 CASSLPGQGAGEQYF TGTGCCAGCAGCTTGCCGGGACAGGGAGCGGGGGAGCAGTACTTC
TRBJ2-2 . TRBV18 . CASSPPWDTGELFF TGTGCCAGCTCACCTCCCTGGGACACCGGGGAGCTGTTTTTT
TRBJ1-5 . TRBV6-6 TRBD1 CASSGQANQPQHF TGTGCCAGCAGTGGACAGGCCAATCAGCCCCAGCATTTT
TRBJ1-1 . TRBV18 . CASSPPVRNMNTEAFF TGTGCCAGCTCACCACCGGTACGGAACATGAACACTGAAGCTTTCTTT
TRBJ1-3 few TRBV10-2 . CASSPEGNTIYF TGCGCCAGCAGTCCGGAGGGAAACACCATATATTTT
TRBJ2-1 . TRBV5-1 . CASSLFSATDNEQFF TGCGCCAGCAGCTTGTTTAGCGCGACCGACAATGAGCAGTTCTTC
TRBJ2-1 . TRBV5-1 TRBD2 CASSGTSGYNEQFF TGCGCCAGCAGCGGGACTAGCGGCTACAATGAGCAGTTCTTC
TRBJ1-5 . TRBV7-2 . CASSQEGSGLIGQHF TGTGCCAGCAGCCAAGAAGGGTCAGGACTGATCGGCCAGCATTTT
TRBJ2-2 . TRBV7-7 . CASSRETGITGELFF TGTGCCAGCAGCCGCGAGACAGGAATCACCGGGGAGCTGTTTTTT
TRBJ2-7 . TRBV27 . CASSLSTGYEQYF TGTGCCAGCAGTTTATCGACGGGATACGAGCAGTACTTC
TRBJ2-3 . TRBV4-1 TRBD1 CASSQETGGGTDTQYF TGCGCCAGCAGCCAGGAAACAGGGGGCGGCACAGATACGCAGTATTTT
TRBJ1-1 few TRBV10-3 . CAISALGNTEAFF TGTGCCATCAGTGCGTTGGGGAACACTGAAGCTTTCTTT
TRBJ2-7 . TRBV6-1 TRBD1 CASSDQRTGTYEQYF TGTGCCAGCAGTGATCAGAGGACAGGGACCTACGAGCAGTACTTC
TRBJ2-3 . TRBV7-2 TRBD2 CASSPNPFGGGTQYF TGTGCCAGCAGCCCCAACCCTTTCGGCGGGGGTACGCAGTATTTT
TRBJ2-3 once TRBV4-1 . CASSQGLQGGPTDTQYF TGCGCCAGCAGCCAAGGCTTGCAGGGAGGACCCACAGATACGCAGTATTTT
TRBJ2-5 . TRBV10-2 TRBD1 CASNPRDRVRETQYF TGCGCCAGCAACCCCAGGGACAGGGTTCGAGAGACCCAGTACTTC
TRBJ1-3 . TRBV7-3 . CASSLTGGSSGNTIYF TGTGCCAGCAGCTTAACAGGGGGGAGCTCTGGAAACACCATATATTTT
TRBJ1-1 . TRBV19 . CASTSRGAGTEAFF TGTGCCAGTACCTCGAGAGGGGCGGGGACTGAAGCTTTCTTT
TRBJ2-1 . TRBV28 TRBD2 CASSVLADDYNEQFF TGTGCCAGCAGTGTACTAGCGGACGATTACAATGAGCAGTTCTTC
TRBJ2-3 few TRBV19 . CASKTGQSTDTQYF TGTGCCAGTAAAACAGGGCAGAGCACAGATACGCAGTATTTT